The 32 T cell receptor beta chains in this list originate from one sample, sequenced in a study of response to subunit inactivated influenza vaccine. MiXCR, run by TCRdb on the RT-PCR reads, gives a single entry per CDR3 protein. The repertoire includes 650,000 to 800,000 distinct CDR3 sequences, 15% to 20% of them detected once, and roughly 10% sits in the top ten. The input for sequencing was PBMCs from blood, taken about 5 days after vaccination. These receptor sequences come from a man between 50 and 59 years old who received an inactivated influenza vaccine.

The sample holds a few counts of this clonotype. The gene calls are TRBV5-8 and TRBJ2-5; perhaps TRBD2 as D (5 bases). Germline values: CDR1 SGHTS, CDR2 YDEGEE. V lost 0 bases and J lost 6, with 12 bases in between. The length of the CDR3 is 14 residues. The CDR3 sequence: CASSLEGGSKTQYF. CDR3 bases: TGTGCCAGCAGCTTGGAAGGCGGGTCTAAGACCCAGTACTTC.

This chain connects TRBV27 to TRBJ2-5; D is uncertain. The CDR3 has 12 amino acids. Germline V gene sequence: CDR1 MNHEY, CDR2 SMNVEV (reference sequence). Trimming shortened V by 2 bases and J by 10 bases, and 11 bases separated the two germline ends. The CDR3 loop reads CASSLNRGRQYF. In DNA form, the CDR3 reads TGTGCCAGCAGTTTAAATCGCGGCCGCCAGTACTTC.

The chain has TRBV28 and TRBJ2-7, with D maybe TRBD1 (6 bases). The CDR3 consists of 14 residues. Per the germline V gene, CDR1 is MDHEN and CDR2 is SYDVKM. V lost 6 bases and J 4 bases, leaving 16 bases between the germline ends. DNA for the CDR3: TGTGCCAGCAGGTCGTGGCAGGGGTCGTACGAGCAGTACTTC. Its translation: CASRSWQGSYEQYF.

The V call is TRBV7-2, the J call TRBJ2-1; 10 bases line up with TRBD1. With V trimmed by 4 bases and J by 9 bases, 6 bases remained unmatched. The CDR3 sequence is 14 residues long. The V gene's germline CDR1 is SGHTA and CDR2 FQGNSA. Here the CDR3 DNA reads TGTGCCAGCAGCTCCGGGACAGGGGCCCCTGAGCAGTTCTTC. Its protein product is CASSSGTGAPEQFF.

The table lists this clonotype with a few counts. This chain joins TRBV2 and TRBJ2-1, with 13 bases that match TRBD2. CDR1 and CDR2 (germline): SNHLY, FYNNEI. The CDR3 spans 16 residues. Unmatched junction bases numbered 4, after V lost 3 bases and J lost 5 bases. In DNA form, the CDR3 reads TGTGCCAGCAGTGAGCCGACTAGCGGGGGGCACAATGAGCAGTTCTTC. This translates into CASSEPTSGGHNEQFF.

This clonotype showed up many times. V gene TRBV20-1 combines with J gene TRBJ2-1; D gene ambiguous. V lost 4 bases, J lost 5 bases, and 9 bases lay in between. CDR3 size: 12 residues. Germline assignment: CDR1 DFQATT and CDR2 SNEGSKA (reference sequence). The CDR3 DNA reads TGCAGTGCTATTAGGCCGAACAATGAGCAGTTCTTC. Its translation: CSAIRPNNEQFF.

This rearrangement joins TRBV11-2 to TRBJ1-4; 7 bases align to TRBD1. CDR3 length: 14 residues. The germline V gene encodes CDR1 SGHAT and CDR2 FQNNGV. V was clipped by 3 bases and J by 5 bases; unmatched bases: 3. For the CDR3, the DNA is TGTGCCAGCAGCTTCGACAGGGTGAATGAAAAACTGTTTTTT. Encoded protein: CASSFDRVNEKLFF. Complete variable domain (other parts from reference TRBV11-2 and TRBJ1-4): EAGVAQSPRYKIIEKRQSVAFWCNPISGHATLYWYQQILGQGPKLLIQFQNNGVVDDSQLPKDRFSAERLKGVDSTLKIQPAKLEDSAVYLCASSFDRVNEKLFFGSGTQLSVL.

This clonotype was observed a handful of times. This chain joins TRBV18 and TRBJ1-5, with D uncertain. The germline V gene encodes CDR1 KGHSH and CDR2 LQKENI. V was trimmed by 3 bases and J by 4 bases, leaving 7 bases between them. The CDR3 totals 13 residues. The CDR3 reads CASSPNRNQPQHF. In DNA, the CDR3 is TGTGCCAGCTCACCGAACAGAAATCAGCCCCAGCATTTT.

This clonotype was detected only a few times. This sequence joins TRBV29-1 and TRBJ2-3; possibly TRBD2 for D (6 bases). The CDR3 runs 14 residues. V lost 7 bases, J lost 1 base, and 15 bases lay in between. Germline CDR1 is SQVTM and CDR2 is ANQGSEA. CDR3 sequence (DNA): TGCAGCGCCCGGCGGGGAATGGGCACAGATACGCAGTATTTT. Amino acid sequence: CSARRGMGTDTQYF.

V usage is TRBV9 and J usage is TRBJ2-5, with 13 positions matching TRBD2. The trim removed 2 bases at V and 7 bases at J, leaving 8 bases unmatched. The CDR3 has 16 amino acids. Germline CDR1 and CDR2: SGDLS and YYNGEE. As DNA, the CDR3 is TGTGCCAGCAGCGTCGGGACTAGCGGGACCGGGGTGACCCAGTACTTC. Encoded protein: CASSVGTSGTGVTQYF.

This clonotype appeared a few times. The chain links TRBV5-1 to TRBJ2-3; the match to TRBD2 covers 10 bases. Germline assignment: CDR1 SGHRS and CDR2 YFSETQ. Trimming removed 6 bases from V and 5 bases from J; junction bases left unmatched: 9. The CDR3 has 15 residues. CDR3 bases: TGCGCCAGCATTAGTAGCGGGAGGCCGGGAGATACGCAGTATTTT. Translation: CASISSGRPGDTQYF.

The gene calls are TRBV12-3 or TRBV12-4 and TRBJ2-2, with D unresolved. The CDR3 extends over 16 amino acids. V lost 7 bases to trimming and J lost 3 bases, with 18 bases between them. The CDR3 reads CASTHTPFGYTGELFF. The DNA for the CDR3 is TGTGCCAGCACCCATACTCCCTTCGGCTACACCGGGGAGCTGTTTTTT.

The chain carries TRBV28 and TRBJ2-1; 10 bases line up with TRBD1. Unmatched junction bases numbered 10, after V lost 3 bases and J lost 5 bases. The CDR3 covers 17 residues. Germline CDR1 MDHEN, CDR2 SYDVKM. The CDR3 spells CASSLGTGDDLNNEQFF. In DNA, the CDR3 is TGTGCCAGCAGTTTGGGGACAGGGGACGACCTAAACAATGAGCAGTTCTTC.

This clonotype was recorded many times. The genes are TRBV29-1 and TRBJ2-1; 9 bases align to TRBD2. In germline, CDR1 is SQVTM, CDR2 ANQGSEA. This CDR3 is 16 amino acids long. J was trimmed by 3 bases and V by 4 bases; bases with no gene match: 10. The CDR3 reads CSVGGTLAGIYNEQFF. As DNA, the CDR3 is TGCAGCGTTGGTGGGACCCTAGCGGGGATCTACAATGAGCAGTTCTTC.

This clonotype has a count of ten or more. This rearrangement joins TRBV12-3 or TRBV12-4 to TRBJ2-1; D gene uncertain. V dropped 2 bases and J dropped 1 base, with 6 bases sitting between them. The length of the CDR3 is 14 residues. The CDR3 DNA is TGTGCCAGCAGTTTACGACCATCCTACAATGAGCAGTTCTTC. It specifies CASSLRPSYNEQFF.

Points on this clonotype: A read error may produce the germline difference seen at one junction end. This sequence joins TRBV24-1 and TRBJ2-3; 13 bases match TRBD2. This CDR3 spans 18 amino acids. Germline-derived CDR1 and CDR2 are KGHDR and SFDVKD. In DNA form, the CDR3 reads TGTGCCACCAGTGATTCAGGACTAGCGGGAGTGAGCACAGATACGCATTATTTT. Protein product: CATSDSGLAGVSTDTHYF.

This clonotype turned up a few times. This chain connects TRBV20-1 to TRBJ2-7; a possible D gene is TRBD2 (6 bases). There are 16 residues in the CDR3. Trimming stripped 4 bases from V and 0 bases from J, with 19 bases between. Germline V gene data show CDR1 as DFQATT and CDR2 as SNEGSKA (reference sequence). The DNA for the CDR3 is TGCAGTGCTAAGGGTTCGATCCTAGCGAGCTCCTACGAGCAGTACTTC. It translates to CSAKGSILASSYEQYF.

Only a few counts were recorded for this clonotype. The chain links TRBV20-1 to TRBJ2-3; TRBD1 matches 7 bases. With 4 bases clipped from V and 3 bases from J, the junction kept 10 bases outside the gene matches. The CDR3 loop spans 15 amino acids. Germline values: CDR1 DFQATT, CDR2 SNEGSKA (reference sequence). DNA of the CDR3: TGCAGTGCTAATCAACAGGGGATTGTAACAGATACGCAGTATTTT. Its translation is CSANQQGIVTDTQYF.

For the CDR3, the DNA is TGCGCCAGCAGCTTGGTATGGGGAAATGAGCAGTTCTTC. Translated: CASSLVWGNEQFF. The V call is TRBV5-1, the J call TRBJ2-1, with D unresolved. This CDR3 has 13 amino acids. Trimming cost V 0 bases and J 7 bases, with 8 bases left between them. Germline lookup yields CDR1 SGHRS and CDR2 YFSETQ.

This rearrangement joins TRBV20-1 to TRBJ1-5; tentatively, D is TRBD1 (5 bases). Germline loops: CDR1 DFQATT, CDR2 SNEGSKA (reference sequence). The CDR3 covers 13 residues. V was trimmed by 7 bases and J by 5 bases, leaving 15 bases between them. The CDR3 DNA sequence: TGCAGTGTTTCGGACGGGGCTTATCAGCCCCAGCATTTT. Translating gives CSVSDGAYQPQHF.

This clonotype was counted between two and nine times. V gene TRBV5-4 combines with J gene TRBJ2-1; TRBD2 matches 12 bases. The CDR3 contains 17 residues. CDR1 is SGHNT and CDR2 is YYREEE in the germline V gene (reference sequence). Unmatched junction bases numbered 5, after V lost 0 bases and J lost 4 bases. CDR3 coding DNA: TGTGCCAGCAGCTTGGCTAGCGGGAGGGATACTTACAATGAGCAGTTCTTC. Its protein product is CASSLASGRDTYNEQFF.

The chain joins TRBV29-1 to TRBJ1-1; D remains unclear. The V end was cut by 6 bases, the J end by 5 bases, with 10 bases between. Per germline, CDR1 SQVTM and CDR2 ANQGSEA. This CDR3 is 11 amino acids long. The CDR3 region is CSVGGETEAFF. In DNA form, the CDR3 reads TGCAGCGTAGGTGGGGAAACTGAAGCTTTCTTT.

This chain links TRBV20-1 with TRBJ2-7; no definite D call. The germline V and J ends were trimmed by 3 bases and 2 bases, with 14 bases remaining between them. CDR3 length equals 14 residues. CDR1 is DFQATT and CDR2 is SNEGSKA in the germline V gene (reference sequence). In nucleotides, the CDR3 is TGCAGTGCTAGGCCGAGTAGGGCACCCTACGAGCAGTACTTC. It yields the protein CSARPSRAPYEQYF.

V and J are TRBV4-1 and TRBJ2-1; D is possibly TRBD1 (6 bases). V dropped 4 bases and J dropped 4 bases, with 11 bases sitting between them. The CDR3 has 14 residues. The germline V gene has CDR1 MGHRA and CDR2 YSYEKL. The CDR3 nucleotides are TGCGCCAGCAGCCTTCGGCAGGGGTACAATGAGCAGTTCTTC. As protein: CASSLRQGYNEQFF.

This clonotype came up many times. This chain connects TRBV7-9 to TRBJ2-1; the D is unclear. The CDR3 consists of 12 residues. V lost 5 bases and J lost 6, with 8 bases in between. Germline CDR1 reads SEHNR; CDR2 reads FQNEAQ (reference sequence). CDR3 protein: CASSTSVNEQFF. The CDR3 nucleotides are TGTGCCAGCAGCACCTCTGTCAATGAGCAGTTCTTC. The full variable domain, with the rest looked up from reference TRBV7-9 and TRBJ2-1, is DTGVSQNPRHKITKRGQNVTFRCDPISEHNRLYWYRQTLGQGPEFLTYFQNEAQLEKSRLLSDRFSAERPKGSFSTLEIQRTEQGDSAMYLCASSTSVNEQFFGPGTRLTVL.

V is TRBV5-1 and J is TRBJ2-7, with D uncertain. CDR3 length: 15 residues. Trimming left V 2 bases short and J 0 bases short, with 12 bases between. CDR1 and CDR2 (germline): SGHRS, YFSETQ. For the CDR3, the DNA is TGCGCCAGCAGCTTCGGGCATCAATTCTCCTACGAGCAGTACTTC. Protein product: CASSFGHQFSYEQYF. The variable domain in full, completed from reference TRBV5-1 and TRBJ2-7, reads KAGVTQTPRYLIKTRGQQVTLSCSPISGHRSVSWYQQTPGQGLQFLFEYFSETQRNKGNFPGRFSGRQFSNSRSEMNVSTLELGDSALYLCASSFGHQFSYEQYFGPGTRLTVT.

The chain joins TRBV7-8 to TRBJ2-1, with 11 positions matching TRBD2. Germline V CDR1 and CDR2: SGHVS, FQNEAQ. V lost 5 bases to trimming and J lost 5 bases; unmatched junction nucleotides: 5. The CDR3 contains 15 residues. The CDR3 nucleotides read TGTGCCAGCAGCGTCACTAGCGGGAGACACAATGAGCAGTTCTTC. It yields the protein CASSVTSGRHNEQFF.

This clonotype was counted once. The chain links TRBV12-3 or TRBV12-4 to TRBJ1-2; TRBD1 matches 7 bases. The CDR3 covers 15 residues. V lost 2 bases, J lost 2 bases, and 5 bases stayed unmatched. The CDR3 is CASSLNGQVNYGYTF. The CDR3 DNA reads as TGTGCCAGCAGTTTAAATGGACAGGTGAACTATGGCTACACCTTC.

This chain joins TRBV30 and TRBJ2-1, with 8 positions matching TRBD1. V shed 2 bases, J shed 3 bases, and the junction held 6 bases outside the gene matches. This CDR3 comprises 15 residues. CDR1 is GTSNPN and CDR2 is SVGIG in the germline V gene (reference sequence). CDR3 sequence: CAWSQSGGDYNEQFF. The DNA of the CDR3 is TGTGCCTGGAGTCAATCAGGGGGCGACTACAATGAGCAGTTCTTC.

The chain uses TRBV10-3 and TRBJ1-4; D gene unclear. CDR3 length equals 14 residues. Germline V gene sequence: CDR1 ENHRY, CDR2 SYGVKD. With 10 bases removed from V and 8 bases from J, the gap between germline ends came to 20 bases. The CDR3 nucleotides are TGTGCCACAAACCGCCAAGGGTTAGGGGAAAAACTGTTTTTT. Translated: CATNRQGLGEKLFF.

The chain employs TRBV24-1 and TRBJ2-3, with no clear D. Trimming pared 8 bases from V and 2 bases from J, leaving 25 bases between. The CDR3 consists of 18 residues. Per germline, CDR1 KGHDR and CDR2 SFDVKD. This CDR3 reads CATTIGSSELLHTDTQYF. The CDR3 DNA sequence: TGTGCCACCACTATCGGGTCAAGCGAGCTCCTCCACACAGATACGCAGTATTTT.

V gene TRBV20-1 combines with J gene TRBJ2-7; 10 bases align to TRBD1. J was trimmed by 5 bases and V by 6 bases; bases with no gene match: 13. The CDR3 spans 15 residues. CDR1 is DFQATT and CDR2 is SNEGSKA in the germline V gene (reference sequence). The CDR3 reads CSAPGFGGTGDEQYF. Written as DNA, the CDR3 is TGCAGTGCACCAGGATTTGGGGGGACAGGGGACGAGCAGTACTTC.